A single sample is the source of the 32 T cell receptor beta chains below, sequenced in a study of T cells in Graves' hyperthyroidism and ophthalmopathy. RNA transcripts provided the source from which TCR beta CDR3 regions were amplified. Initially, a first-round RT-PCR of the TCR CDR3 employed the HTBI primer set. One entry per CDR3 protein, called by TCRdb with MiXCR from the multiplex PCR reads. Here the sample spans 600,000 or so distinct CDR3 sequences, around 14% being singletons. Sequencing was done on a sample of blood. The receptors were gathered from a woman under 30 with Graves' ophthalmopathy.

The V and J genes are TRBV27 and TRBJ1-4; D uncertain. The CDR3 length is 14 residues. Germline V lookup: CDR1 MNHEY, CDR2 SMNVEV (reference sequence). Trimming left V 1 base short and J 5 bases short, with 8 bases between. The DNA for the CDR3 is TGTGCCAGCAGTTTATGGGGAGAGAATGAAAAACTGTTTTTT. Translating it yields CASSLWGENEKLFF.

The chain employs TRBV4-2 and TRBJ1-2, with D uncertain. Germline CDR1 LGHNA, CDR2 YNFKEQ. This CDR3 is 14 amino acids long. V dropped 0 bases and J dropped 4 bases, with 9 bases sitting between them. The CDR3 region is CASSQDQVGYGYTF. CDR3 DNA: TGTGCCAGCAGCCAAGACCAGGTCGGCTATGGCTACACCTTC.

This clonotype came up many times. CDR3 loop: CASSGPRGDEQYF. The CDR3 nucleotides are TGTGCCAGCAGCGGACCCCGGGGCGACGAGCAGTACTTC. V usage is TRBV9 and J usage is TRBJ2-7; either TRBD1 or TRBD2 may fit D (5 bases each). Trimming pared 3 bases from V and 5 bases from J, leaving 12 bases between. This CDR3 is 13 amino acids long. The germline CDR1 and CDR2 sequences are SGDLS and YYNGEE.

This clonotype occurred a few times. The rearrangement uses TRBV12-3 or TRBV12-4 and TRBJ2-7; 11 bases are a match to TRBD2. J lost 0 bases, V lost 6 bases, and 7 bases had no gene match. This CDR3 comprises 16 residues. The CDR3 DNA follows: TGTGCCAGCAGCTCGACTAGCGGGGCTAGCTCCTACGAGCAGTACTTC. Encoded protein: CASSSTSGASSYEQYF.

The sample holds many counts of this clonotype. This chain links TRBV6-5 with TRBJ2-7; 12 positions agree with TRBD2. CDR1 and CDR2 from the germline V gene are MNHEY and SVGAGI. The V gene end was trimmed by 0 bases and the J gene end by 5 bases; junction bases not matched to a gene: 11. This CDR3 contains 18 residues. CDR3 region: CASSYSAPTLAGGDEQYF. The DNA of the CDR3 is TGTGCCAGCAGTTACTCCGCCCCCACACTAGCGGGAGGAGACGAGCAGTACTTC.

The chain joins TRBV24-1 to TRBJ1-5; 8 nucleotides line up with TRBD1. V gave up 9 bases and J gave up 5 bases; unmatched junction bases: 23. This CDR3 region has 19 residues. Germline V gene sequence: CDR1 KGHDR, CDR2 SFDVKD. In nucleotides, the CDR3 is TGTGCCACCCAAAGAGGGACCAGGGGGCCCGAGGTTGGTTATCAGCCCCAGCATTTT. Encoded protein: CATQRGTRGPEVGYQPQHF.

This clonotype showed up many times. This chain connects TRBV6-1 to TRBJ2-7; 7 positions agree with TRBD2. The V and J ends lost 4 bases and 4 bases, in that order; junction bases with no gene match: 16. CDR3 size: 17 residues. Per the germline V gene, CDR1 is MNHNS and CDR2 is SASEGT. The CDR3 loop reads CASSGGARRTSIYEQYF. The DNA for the CDR3 is TGTGCCAGCAGTGGCGGGGCACGAAGGACTAGTATTTACGAGCAGTACTTC.

This clonotype has at least ten counts. The chain couples TRBV30 to TRBJ2-1, with TRBD1 matching 10 bases. CDR1 GTSNPN and CDR2 SVGIG come from the germline V gene (reference sequence). Trimming cost V 7 bases and J 9 bases; bases outside gene matches: 27. The CDR3 is 19 residues long. The CDR3 sequence is CAFDPARTGGSQRGREQFF. In DNA, the CDR3 is TGTGCCTTCGACCCAGCGAGGACAGGGGGATCGCAAAGGGGTCGTGAGCAGTTCTTC.

This clonotype was observed at least ten times. The V call is TRBV4-1, the J call TRBJ2-1; D is undetermined. There are 14 residues in the CDR3. The V end was cut by 0 bases, the J end by 6 bases, with 9 bases between. From germline, CDR1 is MGHRA and CDR2 YSYEKL. The CDR3 reads CASSQDVGRNEQFF. The CDR3, as DNA: TGCGCCAGCAGCCAAGATGTTGGGCGCAATGAGCAGTTCTTC.

This clonotype was detected a few times. The rearrangement links TRBV10-3 to TRBJ2-3; D gene unclear. The V gene lost 3 bases and the J gene lost 2 bases, with 6 bases spanning the gap. Per germline, CDR1 ENHRY and CDR2 SYGVKD. This CDR3 is built from 13 residues. For the CDR3, the DNA is TGTGCCATCAGTGAAGAGCACACAGATACGCAGTATTTT. Its protein is CAISEEHTDTQYF.

The chain carries TRBV19 and TRBJ2-7, with 7 bases matching TRBD2. From germline, CDR1 is LNHDA and CDR2 SQIVND (reference sequence). The CDR3 contains 15 residues. Trimming took 3 bases from V and 0 from J; bases not matched to a gene: 5. The CDR3 coding sequence is TGTGCCAGTAGTATCTCTCTAGCGGCCTCCTACGAGCAGTACTTC. Translated: CASSISLAASYEQYF.

There are many counts of this clonotype. CDR3 bases: TGTGCCAGCAGCTCCTCTGAATTACTCGGAGACACTGAAGCTTTCTTT. The encoded protein is CASSSSELLGDTEAFF. The rearrangement joins TRBV6-1 to TRBJ1-1; D unclear. CDR1 MNHNS and CDR2 SASEGT come from the germline V gene. The CDR3 runs 16 residues. The ends were cut back, 6 bases at V and 3 bases at J, with 20 bases in the middle.

This clonotype was seen repeatedly, ten times or more. CDR3: CASSTTAGAAYEQYF. Written as DNA, the CDR3 is TGTGCCAGCAGCACAACGGCGGGAGCAGCCTACGAGCAGTACTTC. The rearrangement uses TRBV7-9 and TRBJ2-7; 7 nucleotides align to TRBD2. V lost 5 bases to trimming and J lost 2 bases; unmatched junction nucleotides: 9. CDR1 and CDR2 (germline): SEHNR, FQNEAQ (reference sequence). The CDR3 has 15 residues.

Details on this clonotype: A junction end diverges from the germline sequence, so it may reflect a read error. CDR3 amino acids: CASSLVDRGNTGAFF. As DNA, the CDR3 is TGTGCCAGCAGCTTAGTGGACAGGGGGAACACTGGAGCTTTCTTT. The V gene is TRBV11-2, the J gene TRBJ1-1; 10 bases align to TRBD1. Germline V gene data show CDR1 as SGHAT and CDR2 as FQNNGV. This CDR3 is 15 amino acids long.

This clonotype was detected only a few times. This chain links TRBV2 with TRBJ2-3; 9 bases are a match to TRBD2. V lost 9 bases, J lost 0 bases, and 4 bases stayed unmatched. Germline V CDR1 and CDR2: SNHLY, FYNNEI. This CDR3 comprises 14 residues. CDR3 region: CARETSGSTDTQYF. As DNA, the CDR3 is TGTGCCAGGGAGACTAGCGGTAGCACAGATACGCAGTATTTT.

This clonotype was detected many times. CDR3 loop: CATRTGELHEQYF. Here the CDR3 DNA reads TGTGCCACCCGGACAGGGGAACTCCACGAGCAGTACTTC. The chain joins TRBV6-2 or TRBV6-3 to TRBJ2-7; 9 bases line up with TRBD1. V shed 10 bases, J shed 5 bases, and the junction held 9 bases outside the gene matches. Germline assignment: CDR1 MNHEY and CDR2 SVGEGT. This CDR3 contains 13 residues.

The chain uses TRBV19 and TRBJ1-6; D unclear. The CDR3 is 12 residues long. V lost 1 base and J lost 9, with 4 bases in between. The germline V gene encodes CDR1 LNHDA and CDR2 SQIVND (reference sequence). For the CDR3, the DNA is TGTGCCAGTAGTATAGGAGGTTCACCCCTCCACTTT. This gives the protein CASSIGGSPLHF. The full variable domain, in which reference TRBV19 and TRBJ1-6 provide the parts outside the CDR3, is DGGITQSPKYLFRKEGQNVTLSCEQNLNHDAMYWYRQDPGQGLRLIYYSQIVNDFQKGDIAEGYSVSREKKESFPLTVTSAQKNPTAFYLCASSIGGSPLHFGNGTRLTVT.

This clonotype has a count of ten or more. The genes are TRBV28 and TRBJ2-7, with a tentative D call TRBD1 (6 bases). The germline V gene encodes CDR1 MDHEN and CDR2 SYDVKM. The CDR3 totals 13 residues. Trimming removed 6 bases at V and 2 bases at J, with 11 bases between. The CDR3, as DNA: TGTGCCAGCAGCCGGACAGACGCCTACGAGCAGTACTTC. It is translated as CASSRTDAYEQYF.

This clonotype showed up many times. In DNA form, the CDR3 reads TGTGCCAGCGGTGGGGGGGGGAATGAGCAGTTCTTC. It is translated as CASGGGGNEQFF. V usage is TRBV7-6 and J usage is TRBJ2-1; 7 nucleotides align to TRBD2. The germline V gene encodes CDR1 SGHVS and CDR2 FNYEAQ. J was trimmed by 7 bases and V by 8 bases; bases with no gene match: 5. The CDR3 is made up of 12 amino acids. The full variable domain, rest sourced from reference TRBV7-6 and TRBJ2-1, is GAGVSQSPRYKVTKRGQDVALRCDPISGHVSLYWYRQALGQGPEFLTYFNYEAQQDKSGLPNDRFSAERPEGSISTLTIQRTEQRDSAMYRCASGGGGNEQFFGPGTRLTVL.

This chain links TRBV29-1 with TRBJ2-2; 10 bases align to TRBD1. V was clipped by 3 bases and J by 0 bases; unmatched bases: 10. Germline assignment: CDR1 SQVTM and CDR2 ANQGSEA. The CDR3 extends over 18 amino acids. The CDR3 sequence: CSVEVPGQGFANTGELFF. CDR3 coding DNA: TGCAGCGTTGAGGTCCCGGGACAGGGGTTCGCGAACACCGGGGAGCTGTTTTTT.

In its sample, this clonotype was seen many times. The gene calls are TRBV18 and TRBJ2-3; D gene ambiguous. Germline CDR1 is KGHSH and CDR2 is LQKENI. With 2 bases removed from V and 5 bases from J, the gap between germline ends came to 5 bases. This CDR3 has 12 residues. The CDR3 region is CASSPERDTQYF. Here the CDR3 DNA reads TGTGCCAGCTCACCAGAGAGAGATACGCAGTATTTT.

This clonotype has at least ten counts. The chain combines TRBV6-5 with TRBJ2-1, with D possibly TRBD2 on 6 matching bases. V gave up 0 bases and J gave up 4 bases, with 10 bases separating them. The CDR3 runs 15 residues. The V gene's germline CDR1 is MNHEY and CDR2 SVGAGI. This chain's CDR3 is CASSYSGGRYNEQFF. CDR3 nucleotide sequence: TGTGCCAGCAGTTACTCCGGAGGGCGGTACAATGAGCAGTTCTTC.

This clonotype was seen ten or more times. V gene TRBV6-1 combines with J gene TRBJ2-7, with 8 bases fitting TRBD1. Germline V gene sequence: CDR1 MNHNS, CDR2 SASEGT. This CDR3 comprises 15 residues. The J segment lost 5 bases and the V segment lost 0 bases, leaving 6 bases of the junction unmatched. The CDR3 DNA is TGTGCCAGCAGTGAAGCGTCCAGGGGGCAGGACGAGCAGTACTTC. As protein: CASSEASRGQDEQYF.

This clonotype was observed at least ten times. The chain combines TRBV28 with TRBJ1-6; D is perhaps TRBD1 (5 bases). Trimming left V 5 bases short and J 7 bases short, with 12 bases between. The germline V gene has CDR1 MDHEN and CDR2 SYDVKM. CDR3 size: 14 residues. CDR3 in DNA: TGTGCCAGCAGTCCCGGGGGTAGGAATTCACCCCTCCACTTT. Translated: CASSPGGRNSPLHF.

This clonotype appeared many times. This rearrangement joins TRBV3-1 to TRBJ1-5; tentative D call: TRBD1 (5 bases). Germline V CDR1 and CDR2: LGHDT, YNNKEL (reference sequence). This CDR3 is built from 16 residues. Deletions cut 4 bases from V and 3 bases from J, with 16 bases between. CDR3 nucleotides: TGTGCCAGCAGCCGAGGTGCGATGGGGGTCAATCAGCCCCAGCATTTT. Encoded protein: CASSRGAMGVNQPQHF.

V is TRBV3-1 and J is TRBJ2-7, with 11 positions matching TRBD2. The junction had 13 bases not matched to a gene; V was cut back by 2 bases and J by 4 bases. CDR3 length equals 18 residues. Germline loops: CDR1 LGHDT, CDR2 YNNKEL (reference sequence). The CDR3 DNA sequence: TGTGCCAGCAGCCAACGGGCCCCTGGGGCTAGCGGGAGGTACGAGCAGTACTTC. The encoded protein is CASSQRAPGASGRYEQYF.

This clonotype has a count of ten or more. The chain recombines TRBV24-1 with TRBJ2-1; 7 bases map to TRBD1. The CDR3 covers 12 residues. Losses at the gene ends were 9 bases for V and 7 bases for J; bases not matched to a gene: 5. The germline V gene has CDR1 KGHDR and CDR2 SFDVKD. The CDR3 is CATVGRGNEQFF. In DNA, the CDR3 is TGTGCCACCGTGGGCAGGGGGAATGAGCAGTTCTTC.

This clonotype was recorded at least ten times. The chain is built from TRBV27 and TRBJ1-1; D not certain. The CDR3 totals 14 residues. The germline V and J ends were trimmed by 6 bases and 6 bases, with 17 bases remaining between them. Per germline, CDR1 MNHEY and CDR2 SMNVEV (reference sequence). The CDR3 is CASSPFGGSAEAFF. CDR3 DNA sequence: TGTGCCAGCAGCCCCTTTGGAGGCTCGGCTGAAGCTTTCTTT.

This clonotype occurred a few times. V and J are TRBV4-3 and TRBJ2-2; D not certain. The CDR3 is 17 amino acids. Germline CDR1 and CDR2: LGHNA and YSLEER. The V and J ends lost 0 bases and 5 bases respectively, with 16 bases between them. CDR3 bases: TGCGCCAGCAGCCAAGAACTTCAATGGGTGGGGACCGGGGAGCTGTTTTTT. It is translated as CASSQELQWVGTGELFF.

In its sample, this clonotype was seen many times. V and J are TRBV3-1 and TRBJ2-1, with a weak D call TRBD1 (5 bases). CDR1 LGHDT and CDR2 YNNKEL come from the germline V gene (reference sequence). Trimming took off 2 bases at V and 5 bases at J, with 10 bases between the two ends. CDR3 length: 14 amino acids. This chain's CDR3 is CASSQMTEDNEQFF. CDR3 sequence (DNA): TGTGCCAGCAGCCAAATGACAGAAGACAATGAGCAGTTCTTC.

The table lists this clonotype with a few counts. This sequence joins TRBV7-8 and TRBJ2-7; D gene unclear. The germline V gene encodes CDR1 SGHVS and CDR2 FQNEAQ. Trimming removed 6 bases at V and 0 bases at J, with 21 bases between. The CDR3 contains 17 residues. The CDR3 spells CASSLWAAPENSYEQYF. Here the CDR3 DNA reads TGTGCCAGCAGTCTATGGGCGGCTCCGGAAAACTCCTACGAGCAGTACTTC.

Only a few counts were recorded for this clonotype. The V gene is TRBV7-3, the J gene TRBJ1-2; TRBD1 might be the D (5 bases). CDR1 is SGHTA, CDR2 FQGTGA, per germline. V lost 0 bases to trimming and J lost 3 bases, with 11 bases between them. There are 15 residues in the CDR3. This chain's CDR3 is CASSLTREAYYGYTF. The CDR3 DNA sequence: TGTGCCAGCAGCTTAACCAGGGAAGCTTACTATGGCTACACCTTC.